What follows are 4 T cell receptor beta chains derived from one specimen sequenced in a study of blood T cell repertoires in COVID-19. The table came from immunoSEQ multiplex PCR; TCRdb's copy has only in-frame clones and leaves some out. The sample lists fewer than 350,000 clones, about 76% occurring once. Input material: peripheral blood. Receptors originate from a woman aged 60-70 years with active or convalescent COVID-19.

The chain links TRBV6-2 or TRBV6-3 to TRBJ2-7, with TRBD1 identical over 9 bases. The CDR3 spans 17 residues. V shed 4 bases and J 0 bases; nucleotides not matched to a gene: 10. Germline V gene data show CDR1 as MNHEY and CDR2 as SVGEGT. The CDR3 DNA is TGTGCCAGCAGTTTCCCGGACAGGGGCGAACCCTCCTACGAGCAGTACTTC. Translation gives CASSFPDRGEPSYEQYF.

The rearrangement links TRBV27 to TRBJ2-7; D is ambiguous. Germline V CDR1 and CDR2: MNHEY, SMNVEV (reference sequence). This CDR3 is built from 14 residues. V was trimmed by 1 base and J by 2 bases, leaving 9 bases between them. CDR3 sequence: CASSLFRPPYEQYF. The CDR3 region has the DNA TGTGCCAGCAGTTTATTCAGGCCCCCCTACGAGCAGTACTTC.

This clone appeared a single time. The V call is TRBV6-5, the J call TRBJ1-1, with D hard to call. The CDR3 sequence is 12 residues long. Germline CDR1 and CDR2: MNHEY and SVGAGI. V shed 8 bases and J shed 8 bases, with 15 bases lying between them. The CDR3 here is CASSLTGREAFF. CDR3 coding DNA: TGTGCCAGCTCTCTTACGGGAAGGGAAGCTTTCTTT.

The rearrangement links TRBV12-3 or TRBV12-4 to TRBJ2-6; no clear D. V was pared by 10 bases and J by 0 bases, with 4 bases between. The CDR3 is 12 amino acids. As DNA, the CDR3 is TGTGCCACCCACTCTGGGGCCAACGTCCTGACTTTC. Residues: CATHSGANVLTF.